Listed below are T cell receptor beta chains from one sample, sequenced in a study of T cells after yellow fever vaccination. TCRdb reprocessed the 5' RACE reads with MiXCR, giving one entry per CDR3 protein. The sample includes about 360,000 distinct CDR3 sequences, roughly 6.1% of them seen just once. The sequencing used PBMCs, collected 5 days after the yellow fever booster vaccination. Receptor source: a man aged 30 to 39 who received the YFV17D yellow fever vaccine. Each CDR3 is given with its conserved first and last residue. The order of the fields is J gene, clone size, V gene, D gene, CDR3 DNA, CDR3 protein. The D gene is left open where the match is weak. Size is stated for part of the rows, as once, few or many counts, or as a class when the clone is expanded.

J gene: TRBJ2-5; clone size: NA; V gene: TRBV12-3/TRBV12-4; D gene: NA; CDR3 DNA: TGTGCCAGCAGGGGAAGAGGGGGTCCCCAAGAGACCCAGTACTTC; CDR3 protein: CASRGRGGPQETQYF
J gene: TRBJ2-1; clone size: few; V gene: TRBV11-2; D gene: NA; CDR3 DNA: TGTGCCAGCAGCGCGTTCGAGGAGCAGTTCTTC; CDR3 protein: CASSAFEEQFF
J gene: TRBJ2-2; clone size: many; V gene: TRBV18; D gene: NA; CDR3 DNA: TGTGCCAGCTCACCTAATAAGGCGCCCGGGGAGCTGTTTTTT; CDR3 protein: CASSPNKAPGELFF
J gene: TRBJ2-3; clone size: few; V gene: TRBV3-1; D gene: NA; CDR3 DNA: TGTGCCAGCAGCCAAGAATTTGAAAGCGGCTTCACAGATACGCAGTATTTT; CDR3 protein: CASSQEFESGFTDTQYF
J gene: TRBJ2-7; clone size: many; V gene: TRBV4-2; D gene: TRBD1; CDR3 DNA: TGTGCCAGCAGCCGCGAGGGACAGGGTGGTTCCTACGAGCAGTACTTC; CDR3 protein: CASSREGQGGSYEQYF
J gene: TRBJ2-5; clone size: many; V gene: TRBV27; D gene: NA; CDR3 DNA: TGTGCCAGCAGTTTATCGGAGGGAGGAGAGACCCAGTACTTC; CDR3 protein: CASSLSEGGETQYF
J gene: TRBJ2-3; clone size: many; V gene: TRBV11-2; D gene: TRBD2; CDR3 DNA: TGTGCCAGCAGCTTCGGGACTAGCGGGAGGTCGCAGTATTTT; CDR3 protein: CASSFGTSGRSQYF
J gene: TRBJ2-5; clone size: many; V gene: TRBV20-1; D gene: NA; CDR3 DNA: TGCAGTGCATACGGAAACGAGGAGACCCAGTACTTC; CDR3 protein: CSAYGNEETQYF
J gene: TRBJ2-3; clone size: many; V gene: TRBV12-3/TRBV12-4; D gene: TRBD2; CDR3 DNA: TGTGCCAGCCGCCTAGCGGGATCGACAGATACGCAGTATTTT; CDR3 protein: CASRLAGSTDTQYF
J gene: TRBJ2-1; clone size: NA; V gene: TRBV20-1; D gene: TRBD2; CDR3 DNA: TGCAGTGCGATCACTAGCGGCGGCTCCTACAATGAGCAGTTCTTC; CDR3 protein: CSAITSGGSYNEQFF
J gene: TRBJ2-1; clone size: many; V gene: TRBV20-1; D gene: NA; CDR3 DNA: TGCAGTGCTAGAGATTCAGTTACGCATGAGCAGTTCTTC; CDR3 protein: CSARDSVTHEQFF
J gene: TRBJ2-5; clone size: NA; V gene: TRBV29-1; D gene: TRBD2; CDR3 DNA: TGCAGCGTTAGGCTAGCGGGAGAGACCCAGTACTTC; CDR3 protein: CSVRLAGETQYF
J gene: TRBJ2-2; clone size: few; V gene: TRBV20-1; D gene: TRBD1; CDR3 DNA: TGCAGTGCTAGAGCGGGACAGCTCGGGGAGCTGTTTTTT; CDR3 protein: CSARAGQLGELFF
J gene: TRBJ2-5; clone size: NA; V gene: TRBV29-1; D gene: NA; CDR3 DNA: TGCAGCGTTGCCGGACAGCCCAGGGAGACCCAGTACTTC; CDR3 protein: CSVAGQPRETQYF
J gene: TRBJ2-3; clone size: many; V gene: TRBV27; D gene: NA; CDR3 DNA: TGTGCCAGCAGTTTAGAAGGCAGGGGGGTAAATACGCAGTATTTT; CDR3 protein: CASSLEGRGVNTQYF
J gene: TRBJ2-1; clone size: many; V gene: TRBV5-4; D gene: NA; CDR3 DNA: TGTGCCAGCAGCTTGCCGGGCGGCGGAAGCTCCTACAATGAGCAGTTCTTC; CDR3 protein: CASSLPGGGSSYNEQFF
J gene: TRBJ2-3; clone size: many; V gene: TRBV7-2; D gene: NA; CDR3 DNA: TGTGCCAGCAGCTCGAGAGGGGGTACCGCAGATACGCAGTATTTT; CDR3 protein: CASSSRGGTADTQYF
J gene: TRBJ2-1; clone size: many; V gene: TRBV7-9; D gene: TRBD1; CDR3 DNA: TGTGCCAGCAGCTTAGTATGGGACAGGGTTGTGCATGAGCAGTTCTTC; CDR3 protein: CASSLVWDRVVHEQFF
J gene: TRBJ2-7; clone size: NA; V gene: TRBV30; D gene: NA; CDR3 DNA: TGTGCCTGGAGTACTGCCTACGAGCAGTACTTC; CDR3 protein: CAWSTAYEQYF
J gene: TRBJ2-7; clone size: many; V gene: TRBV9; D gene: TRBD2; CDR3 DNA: TGTGCCAGCAGCGCCGACGGACTAGCGGGAGTTCTCGAGCAGTACTTC; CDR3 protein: CASSADGLAGVLEQYF
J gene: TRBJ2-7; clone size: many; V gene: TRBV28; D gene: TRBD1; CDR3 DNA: TGTGCCAGCAGTTCATATACCCGGACAGGGTCCTCCGAGCAGTACTTC; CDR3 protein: CASSSYTRTGSSEQYF
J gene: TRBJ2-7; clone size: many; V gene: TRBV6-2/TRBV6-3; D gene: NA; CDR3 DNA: TGTGCCAGCACCGATCCCCCCCTCTACGAGCAGTACTTC; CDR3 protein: CASTDPPLYEQYF
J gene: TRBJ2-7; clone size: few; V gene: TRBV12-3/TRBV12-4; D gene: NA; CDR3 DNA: TGTGCCAGCACCCAAACCTTTACTAGGATCCCCTACGAGCAGTACTTC; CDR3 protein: CASTQTFTRIPYEQYF
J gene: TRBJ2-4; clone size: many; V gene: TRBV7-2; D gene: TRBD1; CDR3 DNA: TGTGCCAGCAGCTTCAGGGGGCCAAACATTCAGTACTTC; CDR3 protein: CASSFRGPNIQYF
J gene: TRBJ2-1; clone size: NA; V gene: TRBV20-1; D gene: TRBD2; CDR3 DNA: TGCAGTGCATCTCGACTAGCGGGAGTGAATGAGCAGTTCTTC; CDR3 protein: CSASRLAGVNEQFF
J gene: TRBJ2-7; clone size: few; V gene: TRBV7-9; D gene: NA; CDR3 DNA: TGTGCCAGCAGTTACAGGGCTGGGGAGCAGTACTTC; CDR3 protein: CASSYRAGEQYF
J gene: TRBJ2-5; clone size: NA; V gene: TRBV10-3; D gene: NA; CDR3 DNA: TGTGCCATCAGGCAACAGGTGTACCAAGAGACCCAGTACTTC; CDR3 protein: CAIRQQVYQETQYF
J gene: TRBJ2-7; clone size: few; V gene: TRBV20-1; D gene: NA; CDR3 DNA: TGCAGTGCTAGAATCTTGGCGGGGGAGCAGTACTTC; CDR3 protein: CSARILAGEQYF
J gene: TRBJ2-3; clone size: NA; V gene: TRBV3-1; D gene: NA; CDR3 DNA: TGTGCCAGCAGCCATCACAGGGGACTGGGGGCAGATACGCAGTATTTT; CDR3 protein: CASSHHRGLGADTQYF
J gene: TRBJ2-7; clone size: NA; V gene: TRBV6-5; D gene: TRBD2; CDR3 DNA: TGTGCCAGCAGCTATAGCGGGGACCCCTACGAGCAGTACTTC; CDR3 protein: CASSYSGDPYEQYF
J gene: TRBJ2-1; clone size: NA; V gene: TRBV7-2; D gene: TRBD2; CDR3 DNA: TGTGCCAGCAACCTCGGACTAGCGGGAGCGCCGTTCTTC; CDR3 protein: CASNLGLAGAPFF
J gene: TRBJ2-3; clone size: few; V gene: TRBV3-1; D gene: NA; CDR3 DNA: TGTGCCAGCAGCCAATGGATCGGGACAGATACGCAGTATTTT; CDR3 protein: CASSQWIGTDTQYF
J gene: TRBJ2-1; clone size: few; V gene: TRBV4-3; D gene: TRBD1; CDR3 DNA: TGCGCCAGCAGCTATAACCTGGCACAGGGGGCCAAGAGGTCCTACAATGAGCAGTTCTTC; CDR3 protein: CASSYNLAQGAKRSYNEQFF
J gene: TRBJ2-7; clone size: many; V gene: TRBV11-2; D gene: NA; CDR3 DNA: TGTGCCAGCAGCTTAGAGGTGACTCTAAGGGCTAGGGGGGCATACGAGCAGTACTTC; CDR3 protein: CASSLEVTLRARGAYEQYF
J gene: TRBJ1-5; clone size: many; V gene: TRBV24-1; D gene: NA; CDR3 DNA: TGTGCCACCAGGGACCGTGCGGGAGCCCAGCATTTT; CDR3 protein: CATRDRAGAQHF
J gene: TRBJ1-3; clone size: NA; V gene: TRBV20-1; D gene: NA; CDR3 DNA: TGCAGTGCCCTTCTGATGGGCGTCTGGAGCTCTGGAAACACCATATATTTT; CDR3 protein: CSALLMGVWSSGNTIYF
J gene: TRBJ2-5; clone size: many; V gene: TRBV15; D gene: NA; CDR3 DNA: TGTGCCACCAGCAGAGATGAGGGGGCCCAGTACTTC; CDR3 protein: CATSRDEGAQYF
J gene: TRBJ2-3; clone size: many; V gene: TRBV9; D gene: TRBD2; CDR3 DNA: TGTGCCAGCAGCGTAAGCGGGAGTCTGACAGATACGCAGTATTTT; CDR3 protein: CASSVSGSLTDTQYF
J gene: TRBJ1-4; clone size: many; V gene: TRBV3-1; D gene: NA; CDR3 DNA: TGTGCCAGCAGCCAACAGATTCAAGAAAAACTGTTTTTT; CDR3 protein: CASSQQIQEKLFF
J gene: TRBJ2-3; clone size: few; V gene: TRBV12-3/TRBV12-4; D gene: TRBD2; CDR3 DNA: TGTGCCAGTGGTCGGGCTAGCGGGACGTCGGGGACGCAGTATTTT; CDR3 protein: CASGRASGTSGTQYF
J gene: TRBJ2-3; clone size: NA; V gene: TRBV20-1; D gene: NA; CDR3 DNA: TGCAGTGCTGGGCCTTACAGAACCACAGATACGCAGTATTTT; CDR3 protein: CSAGPYRTTDTQYF
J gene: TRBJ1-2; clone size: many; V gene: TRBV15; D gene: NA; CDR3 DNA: TGTGCCACCAGCAGAGCCGAAGAGGGGGGCGCCTATGGCTACACCTTC; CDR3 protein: CATSRAEEGGAYGYTF
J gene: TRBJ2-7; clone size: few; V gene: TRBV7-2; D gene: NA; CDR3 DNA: TGTGCCAGCAGCTTCAACGGGAGAAGTTACGAGCAGTACTTC; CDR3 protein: CASSFNGRSYEQYF
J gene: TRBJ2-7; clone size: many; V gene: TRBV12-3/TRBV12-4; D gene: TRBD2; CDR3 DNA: TGTGCCAGCAGTCCCGGGACTATAACCTACGAGCAGTACTTC; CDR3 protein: CASSPGTITYEQYF
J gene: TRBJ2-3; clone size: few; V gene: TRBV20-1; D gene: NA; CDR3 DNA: TGCAGTGCTAGGAAGCGGTCTAGACGCACAGATACGCAGTATTTT; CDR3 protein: CSARKRSRRTDTQYF
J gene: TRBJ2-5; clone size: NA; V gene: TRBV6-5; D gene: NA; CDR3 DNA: TGTGCCAGCAGGGGGCCAGCGGAAGAGACCCAGTACTTC; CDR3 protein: CASRGPAEETQYF
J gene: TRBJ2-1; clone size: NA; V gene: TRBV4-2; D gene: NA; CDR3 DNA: TGTGCCAGCAGCCGTGGGCTCGTCGGCTACAATGAGCAGTTCTTC; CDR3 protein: CASSRGLVGYNEQFF
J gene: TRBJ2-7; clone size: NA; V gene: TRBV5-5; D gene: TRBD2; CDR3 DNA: TGTGCCAGCAGCCAGGGACTAGCGGGTGTCTCCTACGAGCAGTACTTC; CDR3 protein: CASSQGLAGVSYEQYF